This paragraph reports one TCR beta chain. What it binds is unknown. Extracted from the samples, RNA was reverse transcribed into cDNA to serve as the sequencing template. Here immunoSEQ multiplex PCR was the method, and the copy in TCRdb shows in-frame clones only, minus some. Of about 180,000 clones in the sample, around 63% were seen once. This specimen belongs to a study of CD8+ T cells in alopecia areata. At the level of the study: The study gave treated patients oral tofacitinib at 5 to 10 mg twice daily. Tofacitinib exposure lasted 6 to 18 months, followed by 6 months off drug. Findings of the study overall: Higher clonality and more expanded CD8+ clones appeared in lesional than normal scalp.

This CDR3 comprises 12 residues. Germline V gene sequence: CDR1 SQVTM, CDR2 ANQGSEA. The V end lost 2 bases, the J end lost 5 bases, and 9 bases lay between the germline ends. The V call is TRBV29-1, the J call TRBJ2-5; D unclear. This TCR came from a human donor with alopecia areata. The starting material was CD4+ T cells sorted from blood, obtained at week 0. The chain's CDR3 is CSVEKVAETQYF. CDR3 in DNA: TGCAGCGTTGAAAAGGTGGCGGAGACCCAGTACTTC.